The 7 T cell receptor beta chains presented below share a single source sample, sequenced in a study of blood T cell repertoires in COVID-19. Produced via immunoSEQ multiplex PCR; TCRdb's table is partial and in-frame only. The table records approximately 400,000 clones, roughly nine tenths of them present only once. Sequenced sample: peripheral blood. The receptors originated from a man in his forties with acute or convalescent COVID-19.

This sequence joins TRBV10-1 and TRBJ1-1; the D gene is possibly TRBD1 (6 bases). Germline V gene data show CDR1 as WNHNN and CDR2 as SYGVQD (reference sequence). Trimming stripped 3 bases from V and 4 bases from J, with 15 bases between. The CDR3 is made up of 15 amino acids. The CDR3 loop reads CASSDWGPEPTEAFF. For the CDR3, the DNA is TGCGCCAGCAGTGATTGGGGGCCTGAGCCCACTGAAGCTTTCTTT.

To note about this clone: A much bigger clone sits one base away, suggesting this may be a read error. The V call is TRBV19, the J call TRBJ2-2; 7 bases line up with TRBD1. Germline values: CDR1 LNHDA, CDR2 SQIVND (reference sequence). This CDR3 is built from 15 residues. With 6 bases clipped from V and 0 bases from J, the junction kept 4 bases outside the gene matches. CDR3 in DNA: TGTGCCAGTAGCCCCGGGACAGCGAACACCGGGGAGCTGTTTTTT. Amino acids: CASSPGTANTGELFF.

CDR3 in amino acids: CASSFPGTGGEKLFF. DNA for the CDR3: TGTGCCAGCAGTTTCCCCGGGACAGGCGGCGAAAAACTGTTTTTT. The V and J genes are TRBV6-2 or TRBV6-3 and TRBJ1-4; 8 bases agree with TRBD1. With V trimmed by 4 bases and J by 8 bases, 9 bases remained unmatched. The CDR3 contains 15 residues. Germline V gene lookup returns CDR1 MNHEY and CDR2 SVGEGT.

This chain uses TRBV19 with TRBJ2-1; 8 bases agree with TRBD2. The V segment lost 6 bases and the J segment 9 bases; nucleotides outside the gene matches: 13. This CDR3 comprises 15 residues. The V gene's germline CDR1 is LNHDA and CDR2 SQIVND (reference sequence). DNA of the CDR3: TGTGCCAGTAGATACCCCGGGGGGGTCTTCGGTGAGCAGTTCTTC. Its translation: CASRYPGGVFGEQFF.

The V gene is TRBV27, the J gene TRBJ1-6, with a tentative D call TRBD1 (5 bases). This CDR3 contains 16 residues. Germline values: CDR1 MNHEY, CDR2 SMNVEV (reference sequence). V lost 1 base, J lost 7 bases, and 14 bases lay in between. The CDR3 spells CASSLLGGEPNSPLHF. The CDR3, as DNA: TGTGCCAGCAGTTTATTGGGGGGAGAACCGAATTCACCCCTCCACTTT.

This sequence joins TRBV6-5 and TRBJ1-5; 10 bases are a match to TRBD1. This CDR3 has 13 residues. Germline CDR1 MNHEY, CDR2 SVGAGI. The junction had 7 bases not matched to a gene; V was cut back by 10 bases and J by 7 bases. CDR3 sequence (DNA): TGTGCCACTTCGGGACAGGGGCACCAGCCCCAGCATTTT. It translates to CATSGQGHQPQHF.

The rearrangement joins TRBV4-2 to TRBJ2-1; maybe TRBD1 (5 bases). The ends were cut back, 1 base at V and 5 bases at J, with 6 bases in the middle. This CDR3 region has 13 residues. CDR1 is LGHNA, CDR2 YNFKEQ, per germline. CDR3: CASSQAGNNEQFF. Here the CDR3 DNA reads TGTGCCAGCAGCCAAGCAGGGAACAATGAGCAGTTCTTC.